These 9 T cell receptor beta chains came from one sample sequenced in a study of blood T cells in healthy people across ages. A sample-barcoded 5' primer and a J-beta primer mix were used in a second PCR of roughly 7 to 11 cycles. Using its own MiXCR run on the 5' RACE reads, TCRdb lists one record per CDR3 protein. This table has about 800,000 distinct CDR3 sequences, about three fifths appearing once. The sample comprised blood. Every receptor here comes from a young man in good health.

This clonotype has just a few counts. The DNA for the CDR3 is TGCGCCAGCAGCTTATACGGTGAGGGGGCAGGCACTGAAGCTTTCTTT. Protein: CASSLYGEGAGTEAFF. This chain joins TRBV5-1 and TRBJ1-1; 7 nucleotides match TRBD1. Germline V lookup: CDR1 SGHRS, CDR2 YFSETQ. The CDR3 has 16 residues. Germline trimming cut 2 bases from V and 4 bases from J; bases unmatched to any gene: 11.

V usage is TRBV4-2 and J usage is TRBJ1-4; a weak D match, TRBD1 (6 bases). Trimming removed 2 bases from V and 1 base from J, with 14 bases in between. Germline V CDR1 and CDR2: LGHNA, YNFKEQ. The CDR3 is 17 amino acids. The CDR3 bases are TGTGCCAGCAGCCAACGCACCACCAGGGGAACTAATGAAAAACTGTTTTTT. It specifies CASSQRTTRGTNEKLFF.

In this sample, this clonotype turned up a few times. The chain couples TRBV5-1 to TRBJ2-1, with D possibly being TRBD2 (6 bases). The CDR3 has 15 residues. Germline CDR1 is SGHRS and CDR2 is YFSETQ. Trimming took 0 bases from V and 7 from J, leaving 14 bases between them. The CDR3: CASSLAGGVGNEQFF. The CDR3 DNA reads TGCGCCAGCAGCTTGGCCGGCGGGGTTGGGAATGAGCAGTTCTTC.

This clonotype turned up a few times. The V call is TRBV20-1, the J call TRBJ2-7; D is perhaps TRBD1 (6 bases). Trimming stripped 6 bases from V and 2 bases from J, with 20 bases between. The CDR3 extends over 15 amino acids. Germline loops: CDR1 DFQATT, CDR2 SNEGSKA (reference sequence). CDR3 in DNA: TGCAGTGCAAGCCTCCAGGGGCTCCAGACCTACGAGCAGTACTTC. The encoded protein is CSASLQGLQTYEQYF.

The CDR3 here is CASSQGTGAQFF. CDR3 nucleotides: TGCGCCAGCAGCCAAGGAACGGGTGCACAGTTCTTC. This chain links TRBV4-3 with TRBJ2-1; no definite D call. Trimming removed 1 base at V and 13 bases at J, with 11 bases between. The CDR3 runs to 12 residues. Germline CDR1 and CDR2: LGHNA and YSLEER.

The chain joins TRBV27 to TRBJ2-5; 11 bases map to TRBD2. CDR1 MNHEY and CDR2 SMNVEV come from the germline V gene (reference sequence). The CDR3 has 17 amino acids. Trimming took 4 bases from V and 0 from J; bases not matched to a gene: 7. The CDR3 nucleotides are TGTGCCAGCAGTTCCCTCCCGACTAGCGGGGACCAAGAGACCCAGTACTTC. This translates into CASSSLPTSGDQETQYF.

This clonotype came up once. The V gene is TRBV6-1, the J gene TRBJ1-2; TRBD1 might be the D (5 bases). The CDR3 is 14 residues long. The V end lost 8 bases, the J end lost 8 bases, and 21 bases lay between the germline ends. The germline CDR1 and CDR2 sequences are MNHNS and SASEGT. CDR3 loop: CASGEGPSTGGYTF. The CDR3 DNA is TGTGCCAGCGGAGAGGGACCGTCGACGGGCGGCTACACCTTC.

The CDR3 is CASRNPGTEFGRVQYF. The CDR3, as DNA: TGTGCCAGCAGAAACCCCGGGACCGAATTTGGAAGGGTCCAGTACTTC. V is TRBV6-5 and J is TRBJ2-5, with D perhaps TRBD1 or TRBD2 (5 bases each). CDR1 MNHEY and CDR2 SVGAGI come from the germline V gene. The V gene lost 6 bases and the J gene lost 10 bases, with 27 bases spanning the gap. CDR3 size: 16 residues.

This clonotype was recorded a few times. The chain recombines TRBV9 with TRBJ2-3; TRBD2 aligns across 9 bases. CDR3 length equals 16 residues. J lost 2 bases, V lost 2 bases, and 6 bases had no gene match. Per the germline V gene, CDR1 is SGDLS and CDR2 is YYNGEE. This chain's CDR3 is CASSVGAGGSTDTQYF. DNA for the CDR3: TGTGCCAGCAGCGTTGGAGCGGGGGGATCCACAGATACGCAGTATTTT.